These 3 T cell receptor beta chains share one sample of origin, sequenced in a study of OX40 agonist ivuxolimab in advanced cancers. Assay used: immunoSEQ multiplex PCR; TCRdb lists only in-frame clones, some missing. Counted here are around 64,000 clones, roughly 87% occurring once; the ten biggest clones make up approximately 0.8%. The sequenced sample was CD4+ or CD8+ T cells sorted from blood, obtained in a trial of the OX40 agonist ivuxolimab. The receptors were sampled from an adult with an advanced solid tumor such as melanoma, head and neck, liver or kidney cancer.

The CDR3 is CASSLSPRHGYGYTF. DNA of the CDR3: TGTGCCAGCAGTTTGTCCCCTCGGCACGGCTATGGCTACACCTTC. The gene calls are TRBV28 and TRBJ1-2; D is unclear. V dropped 3 bases and J dropped 4 bases, with 15 bases sitting between them. Germline CDR1 reads MDHEN; CDR2 reads SYDVKM. This CDR3 is 15 amino acids long.

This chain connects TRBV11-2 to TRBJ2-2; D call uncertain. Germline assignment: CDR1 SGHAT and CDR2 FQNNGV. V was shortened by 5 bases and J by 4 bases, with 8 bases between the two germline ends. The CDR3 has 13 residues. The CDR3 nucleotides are TGTGCCAGCAGCCGAAGTGGCACCGGGGAGCTGTTTTTT. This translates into CASSRSGTGELFF.

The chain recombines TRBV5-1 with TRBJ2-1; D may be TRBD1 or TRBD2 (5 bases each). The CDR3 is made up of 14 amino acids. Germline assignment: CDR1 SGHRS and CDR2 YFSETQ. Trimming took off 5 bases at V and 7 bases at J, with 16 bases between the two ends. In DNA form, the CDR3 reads TGCGCCAGCAGTAGAATGGGACCCGCAAATGAGCAGTTCTTC. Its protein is CASSRMGPANEQFF.